Listed below are T cell receptor beta chains from one sample, sequenced in a study of beta chain features in type 1 diabetes. The method was immunoSEQ multiplex PCR; TCRdb's version includes in-frame clones alone and lacks a portion of them. The repertoire holds 350,000 to 400,000 clones, roughly 15% seen once, with roughly 0.017% in the top ten. Material for sequencing was naive CD4+ T cells from blood. The receptors stem from a young woman in good health. Each CDR3 is given with its conserved first and last residue. Each record gives: CDR3 DNA, CDR3 protein, clone size, J gene, V gene, D gene. The D gene is left open where the match is weak. Clone size is stated in some rows and not others, as once, few, many or a class when expanded.

cdr3_nt: TGTGCCAGCAGCTTGGCCAGCGGGAGGTGGCAGTTCTTC; cdr3_aa: CASSLASGRWQFF; clone_size: -; j_call: TRBJ2-1; v_call: TRBV5-4; d_call: TRBD2
cdr3_nt: TGCAGCGCCCTAGCGGGAGATACGCAGTATTTT; cdr3_aa: CSALAGDTQYF; clone_size: few; j_call: TRBJ2-3; v_call: TRBV29-1; d_call: TRBD2
cdr3_nt: TGCGCCAGCAGCTTGGGTGGGAGCTCCTACGAGCAGTACTTC; cdr3_aa: CASSLGGSSYEQYF; clone_size: -; j_call: TRBJ2-7; v_call: TRBV5-1; d_call: -
cdr3_nt: TGTGCCAGCAGACAACAGGTTATCAATGAGCAGTTCTTC; cdr3_aa: CASRQQVINEQFF; clone_size: -; j_call: TRBJ2-1; v_call: TRBV28; d_call: -
cdr3_nt: TGTGCCAGCAGTTTACTAGCGGGAGTGGGGCCAGATACGCAGTATTTT; cdr3_aa: CASSLLAGVGPDTQYF; clone_size: few; j_call: TRBJ2-3; v_call: TRBV27; d_call: TRBD2
cdr3_nt: TGTGCCAGCAGCCTCGACCCTCCGGGAAGCGTGCAGTACTTC; cdr3_aa: CASSLDPPGSVQYF; clone_size: -; j_call: TRBJ2-7; v_call: TRBV4-2; d_call: -
cdr3_nt: TGTGCCTGGAGTGGATTGGGGCCCGGGGAGCTGTTTTTT; cdr3_aa: CAWSGLGPGELFF; clone_size: -; j_call: TRBJ2-2; v_call: TRBV30; d_call: -
cdr3_nt: TGCGCCAGCAGGGTTCCGGACAGGGGACTCACCGGGGAGCTGTTTTTT; cdr3_aa: CASRVPDRGLTGELFF; clone_size: -; j_call: TRBJ2-2; v_call: TRBV5-1; d_call: TRBD1
cdr3_nt: TGTGCCTGGAGTGGCGACAGAACGTCGCATTACGAGCAGTACTTC; cdr3_aa: CAWSGDRTSHYEQYF; clone_size: -; j_call: TRBJ2-7; v_call: TRBV30; d_call: -
cdr3_nt: TGTGCCAGCAGCCTCCCGGGGTATGGCTACACCTTC; cdr3_aa: CASSLPGYGYTF; clone_size: -; j_call: TRBJ1-2; v_call: TRBV28; d_call: -
cdr3_nt: TGCGCCAGCAGCTTGGAGGGGCACACCGGGGAGCTGTTTTTT; cdr3_aa: CASSLEGHTGELFF; clone_size: -; j_call: TRBJ2-2; v_call: TRBV5-1; d_call: -
cdr3_nt: TGTGCCAGCAGCTTAGCCTCTAGCGGGAGGGCCGGAGATACGCAGTATTTT; cdr3_aa: CASSLASSGRAGDTQYF; clone_size: few; j_call: TRBJ2-3; v_call: TRBV11-2; d_call: TRBD2
cdr3_nt: TGCGCCAGCAGCGGGACAGGTGGGGAGACCCAGTACTTC; cdr3_aa: CASSGTGGETQYF; clone_size: -; j_call: TRBJ2-5; v_call: TRBV5-1; d_call: TRBD1